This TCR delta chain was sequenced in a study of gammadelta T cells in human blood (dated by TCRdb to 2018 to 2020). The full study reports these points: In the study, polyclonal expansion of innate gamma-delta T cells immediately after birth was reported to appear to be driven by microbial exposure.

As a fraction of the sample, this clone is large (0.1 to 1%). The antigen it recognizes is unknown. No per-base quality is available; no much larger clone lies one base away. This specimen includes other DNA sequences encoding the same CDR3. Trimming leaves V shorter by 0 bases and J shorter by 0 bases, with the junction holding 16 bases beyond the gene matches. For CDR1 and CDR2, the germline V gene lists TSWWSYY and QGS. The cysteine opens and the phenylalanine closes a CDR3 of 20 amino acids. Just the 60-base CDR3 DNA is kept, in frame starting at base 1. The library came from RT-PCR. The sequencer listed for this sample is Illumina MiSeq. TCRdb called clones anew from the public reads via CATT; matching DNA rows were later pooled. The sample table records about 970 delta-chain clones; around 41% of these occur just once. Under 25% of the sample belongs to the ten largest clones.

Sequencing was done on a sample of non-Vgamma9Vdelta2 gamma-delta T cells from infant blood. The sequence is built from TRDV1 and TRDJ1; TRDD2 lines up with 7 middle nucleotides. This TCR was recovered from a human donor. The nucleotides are TGTGCTCTTGGGGAACTAGAGTGGCGGTTCCTACCATGGTACACCGATAAACTCATCTTT. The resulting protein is CALGELEWRFLPWYTDKLIF.